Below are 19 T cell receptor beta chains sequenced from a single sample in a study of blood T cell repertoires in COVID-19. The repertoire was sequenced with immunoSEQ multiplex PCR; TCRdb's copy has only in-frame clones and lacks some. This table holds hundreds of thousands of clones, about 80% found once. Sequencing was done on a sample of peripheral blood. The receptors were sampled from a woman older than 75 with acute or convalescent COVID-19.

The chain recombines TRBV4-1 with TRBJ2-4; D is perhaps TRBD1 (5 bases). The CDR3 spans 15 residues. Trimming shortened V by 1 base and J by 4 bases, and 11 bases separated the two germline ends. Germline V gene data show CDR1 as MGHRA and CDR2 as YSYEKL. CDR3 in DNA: TGCGCCAGCAGCCAAGTTGGAAGGGGTAAAAACATTCAGTACTTC. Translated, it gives CASSQVGRGKNIQYF.

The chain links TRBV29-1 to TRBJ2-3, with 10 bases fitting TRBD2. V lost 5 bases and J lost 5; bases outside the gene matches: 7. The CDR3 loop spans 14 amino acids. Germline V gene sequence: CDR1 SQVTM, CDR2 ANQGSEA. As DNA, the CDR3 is TGCAGCGTTCTAGCGGGGGAACCCGTAGATACGCAGTATTTT. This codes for CSVLAGEPVDTQYF.

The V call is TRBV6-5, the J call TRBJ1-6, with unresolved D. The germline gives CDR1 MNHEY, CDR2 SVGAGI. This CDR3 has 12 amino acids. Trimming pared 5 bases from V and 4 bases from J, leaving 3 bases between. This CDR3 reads CASSTYNSPLHF. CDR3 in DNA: TGTGCCAGCAGTACTTATAATTCACCCCTCCACTTT.

In nucleotides, the CDR3 is TGTGCCAGTACCCGGACTAGCCCCTACGAGCAGTACTTC. Translation: CASTRTSPYEQYF. V gene TRBV19 combines with J gene TRBJ2-7; 8 bases fit TRBD2. From germline, CDR1 is LNHDA and CDR2 SQIVND (reference sequence). This CDR3 has 13 amino acids. V gave up 7 bases and J gave up 2 bases; unmatched junction bases: 4.

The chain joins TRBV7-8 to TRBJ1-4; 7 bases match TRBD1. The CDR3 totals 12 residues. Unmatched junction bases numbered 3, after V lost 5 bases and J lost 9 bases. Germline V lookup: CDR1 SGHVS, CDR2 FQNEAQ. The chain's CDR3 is CASSQDRKKLFF. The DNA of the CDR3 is TGTGCCAGCAGCCAGGACAGGAAAAAACTGTTTTTT.

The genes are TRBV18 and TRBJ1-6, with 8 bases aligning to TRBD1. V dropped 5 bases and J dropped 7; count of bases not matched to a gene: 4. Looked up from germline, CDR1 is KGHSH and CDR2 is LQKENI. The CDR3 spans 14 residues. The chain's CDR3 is CASSKDRANSPLHF. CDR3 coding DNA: TGTGCCAGCTCAAAGGACAGGGCGAATTCACCCCTCCACTTT.

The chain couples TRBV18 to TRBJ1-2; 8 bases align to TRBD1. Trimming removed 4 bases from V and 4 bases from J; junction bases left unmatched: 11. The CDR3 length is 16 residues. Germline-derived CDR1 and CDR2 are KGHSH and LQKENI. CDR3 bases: TGTGCCAGCTCACAGGACAGGGCCTTCAGTGGCTATGGCTACACCTTC. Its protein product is CASSQDRAFSGYGYTF.

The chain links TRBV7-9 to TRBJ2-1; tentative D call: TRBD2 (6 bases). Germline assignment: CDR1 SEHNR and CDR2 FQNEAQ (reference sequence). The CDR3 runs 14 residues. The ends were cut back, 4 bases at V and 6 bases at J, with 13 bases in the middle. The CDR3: CASSSLTSSNEQFF. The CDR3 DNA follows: TGTGCCAGCAGCTCGTTGACTAGTTCCAATGAGCAGTTCTTC.

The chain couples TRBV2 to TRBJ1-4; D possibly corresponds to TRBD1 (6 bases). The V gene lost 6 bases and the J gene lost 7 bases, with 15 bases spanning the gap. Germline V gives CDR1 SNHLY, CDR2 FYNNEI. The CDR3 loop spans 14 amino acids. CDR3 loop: CASRLTGMGEKLFF. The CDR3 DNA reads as TGTGCCAGCAGACTCACAGGGATGGGTGAAAAACTGTTTTTT.

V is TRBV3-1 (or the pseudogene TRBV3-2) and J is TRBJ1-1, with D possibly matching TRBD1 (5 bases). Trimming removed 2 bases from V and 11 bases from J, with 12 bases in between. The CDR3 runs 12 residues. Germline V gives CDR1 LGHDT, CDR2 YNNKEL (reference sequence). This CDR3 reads CASSQSEGWAFF. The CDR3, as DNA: TGTGCCAGCAGCCAATCGGAGGGGTGGGCTTTCTTT.

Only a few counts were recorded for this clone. CDR3: CASSQRQARGYGYTF. CDR3 in DNA: TGTGCCAGCAGCCAACGACAGGCCCGTGGCTATGGCTACACCTTC. The chain combines TRBV3-1 (or the pseudogene TRBV3-2) with TRBJ1-2; TRBD1 is a possible D gene (6 bases). V lost 2 bases and J lost 4, with 14 bases in between. The germline gives CDR1 LGHDT, CDR2 YNNKEL (reference sequence). There are 15 residues in the CDR3.

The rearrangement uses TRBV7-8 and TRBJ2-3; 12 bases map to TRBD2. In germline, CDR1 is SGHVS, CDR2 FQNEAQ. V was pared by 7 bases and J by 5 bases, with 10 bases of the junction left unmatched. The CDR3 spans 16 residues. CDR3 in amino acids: CASKSTSGSLIDTQYF. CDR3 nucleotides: TGTGCCAGCAAATCGACTAGCGGGAGTTTGATAGATACGCAGTATTTT.

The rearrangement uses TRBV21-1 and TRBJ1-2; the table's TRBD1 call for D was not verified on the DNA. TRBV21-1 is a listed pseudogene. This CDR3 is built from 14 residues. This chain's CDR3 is CASSKGDRANGYTF. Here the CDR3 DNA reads TGTGCCAGCAGCAAAGGCGACAGGGCGAATGGCTACACCTTC.

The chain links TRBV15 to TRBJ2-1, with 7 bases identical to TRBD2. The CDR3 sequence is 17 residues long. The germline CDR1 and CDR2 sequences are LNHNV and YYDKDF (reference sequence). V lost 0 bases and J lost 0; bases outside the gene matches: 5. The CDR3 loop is CATSRDPRGSSYNEQFF. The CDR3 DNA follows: TGTGCCACCAGCAGAGATCCGCGGGGGAGCTCCTACAATGAGCAGTTCTTC.

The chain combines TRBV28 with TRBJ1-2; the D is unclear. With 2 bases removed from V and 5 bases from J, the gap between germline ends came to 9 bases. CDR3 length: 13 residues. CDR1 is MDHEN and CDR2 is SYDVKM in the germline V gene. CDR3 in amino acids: CASSLNQIYGYTF. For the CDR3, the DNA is TGTGCCAGCAGTTTAAACCAGATATATGGCTACACCTTC.

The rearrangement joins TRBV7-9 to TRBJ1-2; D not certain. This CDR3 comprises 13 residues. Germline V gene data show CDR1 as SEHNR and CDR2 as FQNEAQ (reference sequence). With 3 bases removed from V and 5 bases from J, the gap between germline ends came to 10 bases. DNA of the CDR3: TGTGCCAGCAGCTTGGCCGGGGTGTATGGCTACACCTTC. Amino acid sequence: CASSLAGVYGYTF.

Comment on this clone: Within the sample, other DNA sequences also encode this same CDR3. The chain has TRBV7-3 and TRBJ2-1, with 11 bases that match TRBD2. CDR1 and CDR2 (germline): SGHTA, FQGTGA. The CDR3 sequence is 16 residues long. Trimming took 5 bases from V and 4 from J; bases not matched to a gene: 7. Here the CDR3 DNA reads TGTGCCAGCAGCCCCACCGGGACTAGCGGTTACAATGAGCAGTTCTTC. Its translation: CASSPTGTSGYNEQFF.

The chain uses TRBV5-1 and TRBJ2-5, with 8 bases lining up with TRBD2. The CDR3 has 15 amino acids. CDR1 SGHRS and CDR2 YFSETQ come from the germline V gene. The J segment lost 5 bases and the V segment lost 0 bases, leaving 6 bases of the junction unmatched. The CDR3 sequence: CASSLGPTSVETQYF. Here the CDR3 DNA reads TGCGCCAGCAGCTTGGGACCGACTAGCGTGGAGACCCAGTACTTC. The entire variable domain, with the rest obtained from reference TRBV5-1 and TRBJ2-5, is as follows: KAGVTQTPRYLIKTRGQQVTLSCSPISGHRSVSWYQQTPGQGLQFLFEYFSETQRNKGNFPGRFSGRQFSNSRSEMNVSTLELGDSALYLCASSLGPTSVETQYFGPGTRLLVL.

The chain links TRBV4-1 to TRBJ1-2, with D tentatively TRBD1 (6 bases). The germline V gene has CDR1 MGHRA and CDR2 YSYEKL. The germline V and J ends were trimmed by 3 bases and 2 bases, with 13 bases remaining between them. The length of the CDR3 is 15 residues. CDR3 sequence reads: CASSHSSGQNYGYTF. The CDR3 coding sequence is TGCGCCAGCAGCCATTCCTCCGGACAGAACTATGGCTACACCTTC.